Listed below are T cell receptor beta chains from one sample, sequenced in a study of blood T cell repertoires in COVID-19. Libraries were prepared by immunoSEQ multiplex PCR; TCRdb keeps only in-frame clonotypes and omits some of them. Of about 95,000 clones in the sample, approximately 88% were seen once. Sequencing was performed on peripheral blood. All receptors come from a woman aged 70 to 79 with acute or convalescent COVID-19. Each CDR3 is given with its conserved first and last residue. The order of the fields is V gene, J gene, CDR3 protein.

TRBV28	TRBJ1-1	CASSLLRGVTEAFF
TRBV11-2	TRBJ1-3	CASSLVGSSGNTIYF
TRBV6-4	TRBJ2-2	CASSDSRDTGELFF
TRBV27	TRBJ1-1	CASSTYRDGTEAFF
TRBV6-1	TRBJ1-3	CASSEGLGNTIYF
TRBV19	TRBJ2-3	CASSISPQGLTDTQYF
TRBV27	TRBJ1-6	CASSLGTGVNNSPLHF
TRBV11-1	TRBJ2-3	CASSLRRGNGDTQYF
TRBV11-3	TRBJ2-1	CASSLTGDEQFF
TRBV5-1	TRBJ2-1	CASSDIDRTRNNEQFF
TRBV7-9	TRBJ1-2	CASSVRALGYGYTF